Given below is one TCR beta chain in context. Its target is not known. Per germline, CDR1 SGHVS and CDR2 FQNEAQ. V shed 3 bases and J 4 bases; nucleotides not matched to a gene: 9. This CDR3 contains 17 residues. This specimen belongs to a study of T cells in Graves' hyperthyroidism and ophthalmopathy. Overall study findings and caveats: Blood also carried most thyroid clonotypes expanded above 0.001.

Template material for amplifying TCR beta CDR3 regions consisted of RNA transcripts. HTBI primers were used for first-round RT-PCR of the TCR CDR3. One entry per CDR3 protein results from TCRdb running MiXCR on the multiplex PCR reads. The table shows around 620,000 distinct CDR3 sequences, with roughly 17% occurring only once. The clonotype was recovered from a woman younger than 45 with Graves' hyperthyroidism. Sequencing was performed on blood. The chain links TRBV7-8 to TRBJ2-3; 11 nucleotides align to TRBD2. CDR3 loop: CASSFLAGGAGADTQYF. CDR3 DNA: TGTGCCAGCAGCTTCCTAGCGGGAGGAGCCGGGGCAGATACGCAGTATTTT.